This TCR beta chain was identified during a study of cytomegalovirus exposure and HLA in healthy donors. Findings and limits, study-wide: There were about 160 TCR beta chains listed as cytomegalovirus-associated. Earlier analysis found most TCR beta V segments productive about 90% or about 30% of the time. Likely technical artifact: a cluster of highly shared sequence variants.

The V gene lost 3 bases and the J gene lost 4 bases, with 13 bases spanning the gap. CDR1 is MDHEN and CDR2 is SYDVKM in the germline V gene. The CDR3 runs 14 residues. The PCR employed 60 Vbeta primers together with 13 Jbeta primers. TCRdb keeps only in-frame clones here, not all; method: immunoSEQ multiplex PCR. The top ten clones hold around 10% of a sample with about 140,000 clones, around four fifths of them seen once. Points on this clone: The antigen remains undetermined.

V and J are TRBV28 and TRBJ2-7; D uncertain. The origin of this receptor is a woman in her fifties or sixties in good health and CMV-seropositive. The sequencing input was PBMCs. The CDR3 DNA is TGTGCCAGCAGTTTGCATCCTAGTCAGTACGAGCAGTACTTC. Amino acids: CASSLHPSQYEQYF.